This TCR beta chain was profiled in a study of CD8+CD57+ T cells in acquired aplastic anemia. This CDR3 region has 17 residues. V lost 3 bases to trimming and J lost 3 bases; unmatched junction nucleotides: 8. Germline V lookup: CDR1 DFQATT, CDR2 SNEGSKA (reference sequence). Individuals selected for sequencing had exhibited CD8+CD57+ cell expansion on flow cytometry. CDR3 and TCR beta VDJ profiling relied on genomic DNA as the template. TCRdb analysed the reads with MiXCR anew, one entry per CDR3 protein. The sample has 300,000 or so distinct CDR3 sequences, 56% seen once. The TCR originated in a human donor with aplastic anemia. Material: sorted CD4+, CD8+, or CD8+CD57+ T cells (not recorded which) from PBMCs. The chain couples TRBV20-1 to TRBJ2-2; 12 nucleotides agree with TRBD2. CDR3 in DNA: TGCAGTGCTAGCCCCTTGACTAGCGGGGGACACACCGGGGAGCTGTTTTTT. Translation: CSASPLTSGGHTGELFF.